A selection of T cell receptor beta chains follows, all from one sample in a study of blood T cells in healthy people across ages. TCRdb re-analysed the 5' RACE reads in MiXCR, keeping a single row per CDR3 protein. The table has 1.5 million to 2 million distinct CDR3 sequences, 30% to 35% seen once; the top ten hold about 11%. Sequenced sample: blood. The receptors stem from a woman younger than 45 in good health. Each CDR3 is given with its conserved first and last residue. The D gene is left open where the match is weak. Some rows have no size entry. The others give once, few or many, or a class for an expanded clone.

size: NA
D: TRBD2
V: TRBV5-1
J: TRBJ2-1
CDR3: CASSLSSGGGYEQFF
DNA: TGCGCCAGCAGCTTATCTAGCGGGGGGGGCTATGAGCAGTTCTTC

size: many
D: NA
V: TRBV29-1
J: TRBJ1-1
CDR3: CSVRTWNTEAFF
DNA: TGCAGCGTACGGACGTGGAACACTGAAGCTTTCTTT

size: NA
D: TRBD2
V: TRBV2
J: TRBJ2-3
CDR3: CASSGPEAGVADTQYF
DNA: TGTGCCAGCAGTGGTCCGGAAGCGGGAGTCGCAGATACGCAGTATTTT

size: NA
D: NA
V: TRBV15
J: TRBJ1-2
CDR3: CATSRDWDKGNGYTF
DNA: TGTGCCACCAGCAGAGATTGGGACAAAGGCAATGGCTACACCTTC

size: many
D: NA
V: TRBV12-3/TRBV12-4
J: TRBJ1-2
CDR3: CASSFRGVDYGYTF
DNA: TGTGCCAGCAGTTTTAGGGGGGTCGACTATGGCTACACCTTC

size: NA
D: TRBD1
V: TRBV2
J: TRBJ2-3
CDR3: CASKAQGADTQYF
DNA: TGTGCCAGCAAGGCGCAGGGGGCTGATACGCAGTATTTT

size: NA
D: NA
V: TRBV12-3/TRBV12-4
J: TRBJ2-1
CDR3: CASIPRWSSYNEQFF
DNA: TGTGCCAGCATCCCGAGGTGGAGCTCCTACAATGAGCAGTTCTTC

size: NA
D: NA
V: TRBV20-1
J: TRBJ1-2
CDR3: CRLRGLNYGYTF
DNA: TGCCGCTTGCGGGGTCTTAACTATGGCTACACCTTC

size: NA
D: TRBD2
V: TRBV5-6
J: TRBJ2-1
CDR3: CASTFASGRLLHNEQFF
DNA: TGTGCCAGCACGTTCGCCAGCGGGAGGCTCCTACACAATGAGCAGTTCTTC

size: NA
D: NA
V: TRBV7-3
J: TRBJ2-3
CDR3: CASSLRVGGPTDTQYF
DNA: TGTGCCAGCAGCTTAAGGGTAGGGGGACCCACAGATACGCAGTATTTT

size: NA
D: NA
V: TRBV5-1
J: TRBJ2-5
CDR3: CASSLGGTSNQETQYF
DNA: TGCGCCAGCAGCTTGGGAGGAACCTCTAACCAAGAGACCCAGTACTTC

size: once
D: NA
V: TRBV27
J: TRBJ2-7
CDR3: CASRWGWDIYEQYF
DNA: TGTGCCAGCAGGTGGGGGTGGGATATCTACGAGCAGTACTTC

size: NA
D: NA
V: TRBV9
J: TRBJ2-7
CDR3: CATQCGPLGQYF
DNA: TGTGCCACGCAGTGCGGACCCCTGGGGCAGTACTTC

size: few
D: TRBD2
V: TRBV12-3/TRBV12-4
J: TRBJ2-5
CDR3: CASVEGQRGDQETQYF
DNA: TGTGCCAGCGTTGAGGGGCAGCGGGGGGACCAAGAGACCCAGTACTTC

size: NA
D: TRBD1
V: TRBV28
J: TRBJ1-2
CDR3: CASRAQGNYGYTF
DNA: TGTGCCAGCAGGGCACAGGGGAACTATGGCTACACCTTC

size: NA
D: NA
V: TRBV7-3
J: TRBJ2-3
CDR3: CASSLAPWGTDTQYF
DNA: TGCGCCAGCAGCTTAGCCCCGTGGGGCACAGATACGCAGTATTTT

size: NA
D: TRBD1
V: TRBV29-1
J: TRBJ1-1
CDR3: CSAIKGDRNTEAFF
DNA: TGCAGCGCTATAAAGGGGGACAGGAACACTGAAGCTTTCTTT

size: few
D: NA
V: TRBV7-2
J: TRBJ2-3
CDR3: CASSRGLPGDTQYF
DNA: TGTGCCAGCAGCCGAGGGCTCCCTGGGGATACGCAGTATTTT

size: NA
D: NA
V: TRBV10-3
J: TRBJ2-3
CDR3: CASREKATDTQYF
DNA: TGTGCCTCCCGGGAGAAGGCTACAGATACGCAGTATTTT

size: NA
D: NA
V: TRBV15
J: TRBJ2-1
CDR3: CATSIDFDNEQFF
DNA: TGTGCCACCAGCATCGACTTCGACAATGAGCAGTTCTTC

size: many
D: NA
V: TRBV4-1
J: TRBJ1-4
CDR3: CASSQLEQGSGKLFF
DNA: TGCGCCAGCAGCCAATTAGAGCAGGGATCGGGGAAACTGTTTTTT

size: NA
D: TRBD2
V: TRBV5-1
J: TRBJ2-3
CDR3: CASSLSGSPRDTQYF
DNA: TGCGCCAGCAGCTTGAGCGGGAGCCCTCGAGATACGCAGTATTTT

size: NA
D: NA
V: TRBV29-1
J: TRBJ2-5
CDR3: CSVEDPLRPGGKTVQETQYF
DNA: TGCAGCGTTGAAGATCCCCTGCGGCCAGGCGGAAAGACAGTACAAGAGACCCAGTACTTC

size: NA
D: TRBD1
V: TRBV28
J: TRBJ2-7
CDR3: CARSQEGQTPYEQYF
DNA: TGTGCCCGCAGCCAAGAGGGACAGACCCCCTACGAGCAGTACTTC

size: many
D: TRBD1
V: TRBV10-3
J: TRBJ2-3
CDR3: CAISGNRDSNPTDTQYF
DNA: TGTGCCATCAGTGGAAACCGGGACAGCAATCCCACAGATACGCAGTATTTT

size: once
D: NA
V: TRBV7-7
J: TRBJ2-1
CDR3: CASSLGPKHEQFF
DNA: TGTGCCAGCAGCTTGGGACCGAAACATGAGCAGTTCTTC

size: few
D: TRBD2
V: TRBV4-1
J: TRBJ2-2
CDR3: CASSALAGVNTGELFF
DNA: TGCGCCAGCAGCGCCCTAGCGGGAGTGAACACCGGGGAGCTGTTTTTT

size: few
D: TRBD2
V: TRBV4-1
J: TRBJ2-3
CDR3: CASSQEAGGPIDTQYF
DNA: TGCGCCAGCAGCCAAGAGGCGGGGGGGCCCATAGATACGCAGTATTTT

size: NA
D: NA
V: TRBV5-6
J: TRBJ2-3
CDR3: CAGSLDGISTDTQYF
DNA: TGTGCCGGCAGCTTGGATGGGATCAGCACAGATACGCAGTATTTT

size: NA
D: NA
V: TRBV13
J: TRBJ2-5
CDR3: CASSPTPGMETQYF
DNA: TGTGCCAGCAGCCCCACACCGGGGATGGAGACCCAGTACTTC

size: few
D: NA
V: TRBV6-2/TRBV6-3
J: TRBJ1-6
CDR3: CASSWTTSPLHF
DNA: TGTGCCAGCAGTTGGACCACGTCACCCCTCCACTTT

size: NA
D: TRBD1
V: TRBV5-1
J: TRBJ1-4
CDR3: CASSLAGQGNEKLFF
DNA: TGCGCCAGCAGCTTAGCAGGACAGGGCAATGAAAAACTGTTTTTT

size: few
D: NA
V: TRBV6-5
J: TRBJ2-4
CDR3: CASGSEVGGPKNIQYF
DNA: TGTGCCAGCGGCTCTGAGGTGGGGGGCCCCAAAAACATTCAGTACTTC

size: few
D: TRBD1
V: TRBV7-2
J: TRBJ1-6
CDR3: CASSRGRQGVYSPLHF
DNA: TGTGCCAGCAGCCGGGGACGACAGGGGGTCTATTCACCCCTCCACTTT

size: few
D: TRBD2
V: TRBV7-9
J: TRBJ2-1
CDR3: CASSPHNGGKINEQFF
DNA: TGTGCCAGCAGCCCTCACAACGGGGGGAAGATCAATGAGCAGTTCTTC

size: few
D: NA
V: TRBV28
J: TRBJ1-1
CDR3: CASSSQPMNTEAFF
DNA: TGTGCCAGCAGTTCACAGCCCATGAACACTGAAGCTTTCTTT

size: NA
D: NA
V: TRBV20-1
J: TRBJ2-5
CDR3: CSARGPLREETQYF
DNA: TGCAGTGCTAGAGGACCCCTTCGTGAGGAGACCCAGTACTTC

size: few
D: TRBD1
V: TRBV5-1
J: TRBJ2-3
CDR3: CASSFPQGAGDTQYF
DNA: TGCGCCAGCAGCTTCCCACAGGGGGCAGGAGATACGCAGTATTTT

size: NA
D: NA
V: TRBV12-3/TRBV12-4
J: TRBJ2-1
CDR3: CASSSRGLFGQFF
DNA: TGTGCCAGCAGTTCCCGGGGCTTGTTCGGGCAGTTCTTC

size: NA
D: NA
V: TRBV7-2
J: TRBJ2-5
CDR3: CASSLRIPGATYQETQYF
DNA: TGTGCCAGCAGCTTACGGATTCCGGGGGCCACGTACCAAGAGACCCAGTACTTC

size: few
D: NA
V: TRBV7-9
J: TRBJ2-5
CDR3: CASSLGGTFRETQYF
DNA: TGTGCCAGCAGCTTAGGGGGAACTTTCAGGGAGACCCAGTACTTC

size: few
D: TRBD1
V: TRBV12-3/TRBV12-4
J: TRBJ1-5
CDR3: CASSFNVRDRNQPQHF
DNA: TGTGCCAGCAGTTTTAACGTCCGGGACAGAAATCAGCCCCAGCATTTT